This T cell receptor beta chain was captured in a study of cytomegalovirus exposure and HLA in healthy donors. 13 Jbeta primers and 60 Vbeta primers were used for the PCR. TCRdb's table, derived via immunoSEQ multiplex PCR, lists solely in-frame clones and lacks some. The data show 93,000 or so clones, with approximately 66% seen just once and roughly 3% held by the top ten. Germline-derived CDR1 and CDR2 are SEHNR and FQNEAQ (reference sequence). This CDR3 has 16 amino acids. The V end was cut by 1 base, the J end by 10 bases, with 20 bases between. J is TRBJ1-5 and V is TRBV7-9; D gene unclear. The sequence was obtained from a woman aged 50 to 65 in good health and CMV-seronegative. Sequenced material: PBMCs. CDR3 in DNA: TGTGCCAGCAGCTTAGGGTCACAGCTTCTTGGAAATCCCCAGCATTTT. It encodes CASSLGSQLLGNPQHF.